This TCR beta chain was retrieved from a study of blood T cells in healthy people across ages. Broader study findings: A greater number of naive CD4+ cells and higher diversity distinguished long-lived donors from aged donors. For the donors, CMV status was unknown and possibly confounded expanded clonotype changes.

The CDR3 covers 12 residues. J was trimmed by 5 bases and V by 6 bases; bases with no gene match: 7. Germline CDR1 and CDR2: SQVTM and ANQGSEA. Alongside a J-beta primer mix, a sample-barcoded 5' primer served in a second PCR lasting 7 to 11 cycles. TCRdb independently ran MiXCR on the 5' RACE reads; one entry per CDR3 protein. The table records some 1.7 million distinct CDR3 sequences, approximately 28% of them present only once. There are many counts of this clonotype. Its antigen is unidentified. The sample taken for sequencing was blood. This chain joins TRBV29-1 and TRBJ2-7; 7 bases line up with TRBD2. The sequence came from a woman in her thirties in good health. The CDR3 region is CSVLGGTNEQYF. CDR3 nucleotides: TGCAGCGTCCTGGGAGGGACGAACGAGCAGTACTTC.